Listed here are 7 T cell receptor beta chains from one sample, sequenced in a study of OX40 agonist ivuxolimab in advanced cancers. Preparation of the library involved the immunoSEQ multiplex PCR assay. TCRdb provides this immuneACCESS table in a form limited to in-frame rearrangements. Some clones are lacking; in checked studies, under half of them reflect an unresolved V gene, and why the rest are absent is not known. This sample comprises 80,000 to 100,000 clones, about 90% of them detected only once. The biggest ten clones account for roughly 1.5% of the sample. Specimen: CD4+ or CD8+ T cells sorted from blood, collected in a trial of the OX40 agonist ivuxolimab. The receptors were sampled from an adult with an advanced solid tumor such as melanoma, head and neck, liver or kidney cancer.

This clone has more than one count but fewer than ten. CDR3 protein: CAWGNRVNYGYTF. The CDR3 bases are TGTGCCTGGGGAAACAGGGTAAACTATGGCTACACCTTC. The chain joins TRBV30 to TRBJ1-2; weak D call: TRBD1 (6 bases). There are 13 residues in the CDR3. V lost 5 bases and J lost 2, with 12 bases in between. The germline CDR1 and CDR2 sequences are GTSNPN and SVGIG (reference sequence).

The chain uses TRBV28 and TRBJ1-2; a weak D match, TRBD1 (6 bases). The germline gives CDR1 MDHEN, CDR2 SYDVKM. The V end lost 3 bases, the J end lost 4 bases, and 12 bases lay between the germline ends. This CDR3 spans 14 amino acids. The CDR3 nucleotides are TGTGCCAGCAGTTTGGGGGGCTCCGGCTATGGCTACACCTTC. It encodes CASSLGGSGYGYTF.

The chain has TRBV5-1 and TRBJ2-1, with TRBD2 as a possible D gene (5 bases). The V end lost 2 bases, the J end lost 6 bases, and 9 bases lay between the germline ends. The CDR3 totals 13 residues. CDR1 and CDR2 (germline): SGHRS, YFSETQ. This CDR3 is CASSFGGANEQFF. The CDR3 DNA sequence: TGCGCCAGCAGCTTTGGAGGCGCCAATGAGCAGTTCTTC.

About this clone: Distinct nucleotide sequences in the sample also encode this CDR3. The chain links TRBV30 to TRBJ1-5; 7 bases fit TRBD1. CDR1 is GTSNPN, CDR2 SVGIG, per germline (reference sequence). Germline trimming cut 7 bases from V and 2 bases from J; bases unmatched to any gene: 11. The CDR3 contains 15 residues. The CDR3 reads CASGRGGEGNQPQHF. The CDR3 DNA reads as TGTGCCTCCGGCAGGGGGGGCGAAGGCAATCAGCCCCAGCATTTT.

The CDR3 loop reads CSVGRSGTDYGYTF. The DNA of the CDR3 is TGCAGCGTAGGCAGATCCGGGACAGACTATGGCTACACCTTC. This chain uses TRBV29-1 with TRBJ1-2; the match to TRBD1 covers 7 bases. CDR3 length equals 14 residues. The J segment lost 3 bases and the V segment lost 6 bases, leaving 10 bases of the junction unmatched. Germline loops: CDR1 SQVTM, CDR2 ANQGSEA.

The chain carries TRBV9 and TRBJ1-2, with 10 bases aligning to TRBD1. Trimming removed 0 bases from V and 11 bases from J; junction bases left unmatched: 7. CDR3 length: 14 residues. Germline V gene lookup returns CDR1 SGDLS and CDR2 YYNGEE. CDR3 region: CASSVGTGGESYTF. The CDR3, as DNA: TGTGCCAGCAGCGTAGGGACAGGGGGGGAATCGTACACCTTC.

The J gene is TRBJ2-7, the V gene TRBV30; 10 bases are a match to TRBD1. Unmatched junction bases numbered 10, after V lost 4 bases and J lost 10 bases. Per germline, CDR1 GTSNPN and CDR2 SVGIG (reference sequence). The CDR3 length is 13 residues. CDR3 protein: CAWNRDRGSPQYF. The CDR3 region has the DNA TGTGCCTGGAACCGGGACAGGGGAAGTCCCCAGTACTTC.